The TCR beta chain described here comes from a study of T cell repertoires in cytomegalovirus infection. Study information: Indications came from public TCR beta signatures; they pointed to CMV infection and to a matching HLA type.

MiXCR was run by TCRdb on the reads, yielding one entry per CDR3 protein. Of some 440,000 distinct CDR3 sequences in the sample, 25% to 40% were seen once. The table lists this clonotype with many counts. No antigen is known for it. The germline V gene encodes CDR1 DFQATT and CDR2 SNEGSKA (reference sequence). CDR3 length: 17 residues. Trimming removed 6 bases from V and 4 bases from J; junction bases left unmatched: 10. Study outcomes and limitations: Public TCR beta family frequency separated CMV-and-HLA carriers, including in an independent cohort. Ex vivo, HLA-C-restricted CMV-specific TCR beta clonotypes prevailed over the rest of the response.

The sequence was obtained from a human donor in good health (CMV status not recorded). Some clones in this sample may be carry-over from other donors' samples. Material: PBMCs. The chain couples TRBV20-1 to TRBJ2-6; 12 nucleotides agree with TRBD2. The CDR3 sequence is CSAAPGTSGWGANVLTF. The CDR3 DNA sequence: TGCAGTGCCGCTCCCGGGACTAGCGGGTGGGGGGCCAACGTCCTGACTTTC.